This TCR beta chain was retrieved from a study of shared clonotypes between healthy human individuals. Per the germline V gene, CDR1 is LGHNA and CDR2 is YSLEER. The CDR3 spans 17 residues. V was clipped by 0 bases and J by 1 base; unmatched bases: 8. Generated by immunoSEQ multiplex PCR, the TCRdb table keeps only in-frame clones and is missing some. The sample lists under 600,000 clones, roughly 98% occurring once. CD45RO-negative cells were positively selected for CCR7, leaving out terminally differentiated effector memory CD45RA+ cells. Details on this clone: Its antigen is still unknown.

General study findings and limits: Shared clonotypes: about 4.6% naive CD4, under 4% naive CD8, 2.3% memory CD4, under 0.5% memory CD8. Memory subsets generally showed smaller estimated richness than naive subsets did. Rarefaction revealed incomplete sorted-subset sequencing despite large depth.

Specimen: naive CD8+ T cells sorted from blood. This TCR derives from a man aged 30 to 39 in good health. The chain combines TRBV4-3 with TRBJ1-2; 7 bases are shared with TRBD1. This CDR3 reads CASSQDIGTAINYGYTF. CDR3 nucleotide sequence: TGCGCCAGCAGCCAAGATATCGGGACAGCCATTAACTATGGCTACACCTTC.